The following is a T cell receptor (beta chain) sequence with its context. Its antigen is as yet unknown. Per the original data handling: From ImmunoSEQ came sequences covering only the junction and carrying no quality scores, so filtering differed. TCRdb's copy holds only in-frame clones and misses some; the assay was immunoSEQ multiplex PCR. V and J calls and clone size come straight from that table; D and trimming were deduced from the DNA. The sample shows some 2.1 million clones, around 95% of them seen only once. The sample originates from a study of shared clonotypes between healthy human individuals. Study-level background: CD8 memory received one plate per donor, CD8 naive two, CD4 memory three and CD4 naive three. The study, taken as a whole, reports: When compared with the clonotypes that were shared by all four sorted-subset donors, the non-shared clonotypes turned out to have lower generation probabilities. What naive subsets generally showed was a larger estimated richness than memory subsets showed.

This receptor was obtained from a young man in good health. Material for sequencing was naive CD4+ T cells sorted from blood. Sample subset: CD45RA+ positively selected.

CDR3 nucleotide sequence: TGTGCCAGCAGACCCACAGGGCTGAGAGGAAACACCATATATTTT. This codes for CASRPTGLRGNTIYF. V usage is TRBV6-6 and J usage is TRBJ1-3; weak D call: TRBD1 (6 bases). The V end lost 6 bases, the J end lost 4 bases, and 16 bases lay between the germline ends. The CDR3 runs to 15 residues. Germline-derived CDR1 and CDR2 are MNHNY and SVGAGI (reference sequence).